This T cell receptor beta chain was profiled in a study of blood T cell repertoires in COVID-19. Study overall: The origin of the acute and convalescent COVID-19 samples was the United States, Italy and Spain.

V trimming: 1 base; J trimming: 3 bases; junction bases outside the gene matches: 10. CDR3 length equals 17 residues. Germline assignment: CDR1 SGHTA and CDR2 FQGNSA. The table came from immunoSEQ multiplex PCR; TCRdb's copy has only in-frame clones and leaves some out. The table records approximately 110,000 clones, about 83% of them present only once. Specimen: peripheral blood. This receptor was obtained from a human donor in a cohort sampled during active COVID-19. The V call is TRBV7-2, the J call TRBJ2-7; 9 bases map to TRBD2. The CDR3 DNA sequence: TGTGCCAGCAGCTTAGAAGCGGGAGGCCTTAGAATCTACGAGCAGTACTTC. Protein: CASSLEAGGLRIYEQYF.